This T cell receptor (beta chain) stems from a study of T cell repertoires in cytomegalovirus infection. Study at large: Indications came from public TCR beta signatures; they pointed to CMV infection and to a matching HLA type. Study-wide points: HLA-C-restricted, CMV-specific TCR beta clonotypes were dominant ex vivo. Accumulated public TCR beta family frequency recognized individuals carrying CMV together with the relevant HLA.

TCRdb reanalysed the reads using MiXCR and keeps one entry per CDR3 protein. This table holds about 490,000 distinct CDR3 sequences, about 15% found once. With 2 bases clipped from V and 7 bases from J, the junction kept 5 bases outside the gene matches. CDR3 length: 14 residues. Germline V gene sequence: CDR1 SGHTA, CDR2 FQGTGA. In the case of this clonotype: Its antigen remains unidentified.

Sequencing input: CD8+ T cells from PBMCs. This TCR came from a human donor in good health (CMV status not recorded). Some clones in this sample may be carry-over from other donors' samples. The chain is built from TRBV7-3 and TRBJ2-1; 7 bases line up with TRBD2. The chain's CDR3 is CASSLGLGENEQFF. In nucleotides, the CDR3 is TGTGCCAGCAGCTTAGGACTAGGGGAGAATGAGCAGTTCTTC. The full variable domain, rest sourced from reference TRBV7-3 and TRBJ2-1, is GAGVSQTPSNKVTEKGKYVELRCDPISGHTALYWYRQSLGQGPEFLIYFQGTGAADDSGLPNDRFFAVRPEGSVSTLKIQRTERGDSAVYLCASSLGLGENEQFFGPGTRLTVL.